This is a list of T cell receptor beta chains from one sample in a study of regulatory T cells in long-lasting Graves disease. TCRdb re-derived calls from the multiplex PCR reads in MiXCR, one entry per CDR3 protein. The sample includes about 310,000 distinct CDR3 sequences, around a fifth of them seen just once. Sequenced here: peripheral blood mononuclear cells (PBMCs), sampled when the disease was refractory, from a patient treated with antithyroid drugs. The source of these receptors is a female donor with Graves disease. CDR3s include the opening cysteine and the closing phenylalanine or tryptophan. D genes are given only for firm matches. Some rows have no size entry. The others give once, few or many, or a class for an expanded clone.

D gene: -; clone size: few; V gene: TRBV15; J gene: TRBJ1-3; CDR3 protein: CATSRYPGLAPSGNTIYF; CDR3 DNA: TGTGCCACCAGCAGATACCCGGGGCTCGCTCCATCTGGAAACACCATATATTTT
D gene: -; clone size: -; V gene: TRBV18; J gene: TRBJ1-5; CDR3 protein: CASSPTDSSNQPQHF; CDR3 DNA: TGTGCCAGCTCACCTACCGACAGTAGCAATCAGCCCCAGCATTTT
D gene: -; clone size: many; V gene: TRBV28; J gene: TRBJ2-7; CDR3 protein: CASSFPGTLTYEQYF; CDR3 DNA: TGTGCCAGCAGTTTTCCCGGGACATTGACCTACGAGCAGTACTTC
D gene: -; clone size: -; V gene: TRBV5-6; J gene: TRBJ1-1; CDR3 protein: CASSLRSGTEAFF; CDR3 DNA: TGTGCCAGCAGCTTGCGTAGCGGCACTGAAGCTTTCTTT
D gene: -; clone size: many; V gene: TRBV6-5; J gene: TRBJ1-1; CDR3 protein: CASSFQGPEAFF; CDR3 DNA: TGTGCCAGCAGTTTTCAGGGACCTGAAGCTTTCTTT
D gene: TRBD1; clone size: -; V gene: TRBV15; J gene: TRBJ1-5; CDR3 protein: CATSRRDRLGQPQHF; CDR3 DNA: TGTGCCACCAGCAGGAGGGACAGGCTGGGTCAGCCCCAGCATTTT
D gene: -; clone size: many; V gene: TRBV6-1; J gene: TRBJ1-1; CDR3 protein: CASSPDRGGGTEAFF; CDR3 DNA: TGTGCCAGCAGTCCGGATCGTGGGGGAGGCACTGAAGCTTTCTTT
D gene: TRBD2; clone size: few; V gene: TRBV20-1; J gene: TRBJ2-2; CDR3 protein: CSARVGRATWTGELFF; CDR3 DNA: TGCAGTGCTAGAGTCGGGAGGGCCACGTGGACCGGGGAGCTGTTTTTT
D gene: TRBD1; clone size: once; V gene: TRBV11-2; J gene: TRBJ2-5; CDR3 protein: CASRRPFTGAQGLETQYF; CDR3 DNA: TGTGCCAGCCGCCGACCATTTACAGGGGCGCAGGGGTTGGAGACCCAGTACTTC
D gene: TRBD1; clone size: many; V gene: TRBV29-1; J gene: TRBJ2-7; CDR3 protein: CSVVGTGASYEQYF; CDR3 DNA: TGCAGCGTTGTTGGGACAGGGGCGTCCTACGAGCAGTACTTC
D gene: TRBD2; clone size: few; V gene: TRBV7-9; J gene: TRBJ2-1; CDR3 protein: CASSSGLADNEQFF; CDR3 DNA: TGTGCCAGCAGCTCGGGACTAGCGGACAATGAGCAGTTCTTC
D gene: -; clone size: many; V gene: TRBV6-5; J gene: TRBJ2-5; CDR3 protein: CASSYPSSEPYQETQYF; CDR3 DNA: TGTGCCAGCAGTTACCCCTCTAGCGAACCGTACCAAGAGACCCAGTACTTC
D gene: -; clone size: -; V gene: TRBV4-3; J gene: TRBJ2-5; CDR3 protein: CASSQDVRGAGETQYF; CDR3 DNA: TGCGCCAGCAGCCAAGATGTGAGGGGCGCTGGAGAGACCCAGTACTTC
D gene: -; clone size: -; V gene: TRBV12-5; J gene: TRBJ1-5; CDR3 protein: CASALGGDQPQHF; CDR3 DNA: TGTGCTAGTGCCCTGGGGGGCGATCAGCCCCAGCATTTT
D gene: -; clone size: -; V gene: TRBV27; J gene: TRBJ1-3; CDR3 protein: CASSQYPSGNTIYF; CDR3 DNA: TGTGCCAGCAGCCAGTACCCCTCTGGAAACACCATATATTTT
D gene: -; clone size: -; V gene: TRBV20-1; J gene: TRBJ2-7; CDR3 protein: CSARTGISYEQYF; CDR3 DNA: TGCAGTGCTAGGACAGGAATCTCTTACGAGCAGTACTTC
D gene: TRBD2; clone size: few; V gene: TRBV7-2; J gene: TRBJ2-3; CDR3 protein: CASSPPIAGGADTQYF; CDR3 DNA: TGTGCCAGCAGCCCCCCAATAGCGGGAGGAGCAGATACGCAGTATTTT
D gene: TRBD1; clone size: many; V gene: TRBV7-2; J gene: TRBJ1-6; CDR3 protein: CASRTTGGAGNSPLHF; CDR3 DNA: TGTGCCAGCAGAACCACAGGGGGCGCCGGAAATTCACCCCTCCACTTT
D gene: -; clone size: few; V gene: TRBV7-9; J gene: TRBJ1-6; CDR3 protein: CASSAHGDSPLHF; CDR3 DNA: TGTGCCAGCAGCGCCCATGGGGATTCACCCCTCCACTTT
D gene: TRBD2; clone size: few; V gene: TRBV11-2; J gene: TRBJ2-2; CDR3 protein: CASSLVSRETGELFF; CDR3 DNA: TGTGCCAGCAGCTTAGTATCGCGGGAGACCGGGGAGCTGTTTTTT
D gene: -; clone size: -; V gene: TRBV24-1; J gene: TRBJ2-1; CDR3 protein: CATSDYGSPYNEQFF; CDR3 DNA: TGTGCCACCAGTGATTACGGAAGCCCTTACAATGAGCAGTTCTTC
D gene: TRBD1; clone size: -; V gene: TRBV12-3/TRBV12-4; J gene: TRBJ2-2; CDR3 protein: CASSQGGAGNTGELFF; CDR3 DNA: TGTGCCAGCAGTCAAGGGGGCGCCGGGAACACCGGGGAGCTGTTTTTT
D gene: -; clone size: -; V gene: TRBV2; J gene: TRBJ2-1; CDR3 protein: CASSEAGYNEQFF; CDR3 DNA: TGTGCCAGCAGTGAAGCCGGCTACAATGAGCAGTTCTTC
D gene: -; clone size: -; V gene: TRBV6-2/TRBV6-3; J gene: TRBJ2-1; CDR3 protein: CASSYGTAGEQFF; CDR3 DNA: TGTGCCAGCAGTTACGGGACAGCGGGTGAGCAGTTCTTC
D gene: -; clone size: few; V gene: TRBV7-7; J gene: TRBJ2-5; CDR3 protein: CASSADRETQYF; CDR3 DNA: TGTGCTAGCAGCGCAGACCGAGAGACCCAGTACTTC
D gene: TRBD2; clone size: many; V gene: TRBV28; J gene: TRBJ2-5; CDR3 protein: CASSLGAGVETQYF; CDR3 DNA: TGTGCCAGCAGTTTAGGAGCGGGAGTAGAGACCCAGTACTTC
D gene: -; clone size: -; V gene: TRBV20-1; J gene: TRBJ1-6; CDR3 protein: CSARFGVGSPLHF; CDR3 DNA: TGCAGTGCTAGATTCGGGGTTGGGTCACCCCTCCACTTT
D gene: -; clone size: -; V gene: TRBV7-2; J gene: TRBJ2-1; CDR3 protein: CASSLVASPYTYNEQFF; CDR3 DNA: TGTGCCAGCAGCTTAGTCGCTAGCCCCTACACCTACAATGAGCAGTTCTTC
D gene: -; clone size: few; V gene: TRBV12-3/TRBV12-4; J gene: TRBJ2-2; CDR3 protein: CASSGANLAGELFF; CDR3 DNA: TGTGCCAGCAGTGGGGCAAATCTGGCCGGGGAGCTGTTTTTT
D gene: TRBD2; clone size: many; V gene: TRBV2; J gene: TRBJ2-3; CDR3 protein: CATPSGASTDTQYF; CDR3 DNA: TGTGCCACCCCAAGCGGGGCCTCCACAGATACGCAGTATTTT
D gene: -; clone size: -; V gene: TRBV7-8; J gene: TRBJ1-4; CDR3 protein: CASSLVKYRWPGPSETNEKLFF; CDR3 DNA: TGTGCCAGCAGCTTAGTTAAGTACCGGTGGCCAGGGCCAAGCGAAACTAATGAAAAACTGTTTTTT
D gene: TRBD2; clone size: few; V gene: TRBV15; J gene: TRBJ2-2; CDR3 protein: CATSKKAGDPTGELFF; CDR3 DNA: TGTGCCACCAGCAAAAAAGCGGGAGACCCCACCGGGGAGCTGTTTTTT
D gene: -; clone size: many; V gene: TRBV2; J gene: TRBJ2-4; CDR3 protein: CASSEERSANNIQYF; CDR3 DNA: TGTGCCAGCAGTGAAGAAAGGTCCGCAAACAACATTCAGTACTTC
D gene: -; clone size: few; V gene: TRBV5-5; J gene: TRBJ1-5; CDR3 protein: CASRGTLGPDEPQHF; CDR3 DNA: TGTGCCAGCAGAGGGACCCTGGGTCCCGATGAGCCCCAGCATTTT
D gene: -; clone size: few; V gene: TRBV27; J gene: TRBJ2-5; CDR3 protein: CASKSVGGYQETQYF; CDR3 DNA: TGTGCCAGCAAATCCGTTGGCGGGTACCAAGAGACCCAGTACTTC
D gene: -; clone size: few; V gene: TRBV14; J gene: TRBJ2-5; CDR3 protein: CASSQTETQYF; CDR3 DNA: TGTGCCAGCAGCCAAACAGAGACCCAGTACTTC
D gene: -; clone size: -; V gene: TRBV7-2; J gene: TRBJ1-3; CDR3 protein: CASSSGTYGGNTIYF; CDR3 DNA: TGTGCCAGCAGCTCCGGGACTTATGGTGGAAACACCATATATTTT
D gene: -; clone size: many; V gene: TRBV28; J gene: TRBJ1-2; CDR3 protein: CASRPGHFYGYTF; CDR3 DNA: TGTGCCAGCAGACCGGGACACTTCTATGGCTACACCTTC
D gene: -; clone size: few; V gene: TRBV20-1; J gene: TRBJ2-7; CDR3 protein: CSARAPGGRLVGEQYF; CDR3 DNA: TGCAGTGCTAGAGCTCCAGGGGGGAGACTAGTTGGCGAGCAGTACTTC
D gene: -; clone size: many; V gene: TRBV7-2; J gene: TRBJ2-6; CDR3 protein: CASSLTPGLPPGANVLTF; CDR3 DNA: TGTGCCAGCAGCCTAACCCCGGGCCTTCCTCCCGGGGCCAACGTCCTGACTTTC
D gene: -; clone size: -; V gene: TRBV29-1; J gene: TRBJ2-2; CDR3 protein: CSVPGTYTGELFF; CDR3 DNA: TGCAGCGTACCCGGGACCTACACCGGGGAGCTGTTTTTT
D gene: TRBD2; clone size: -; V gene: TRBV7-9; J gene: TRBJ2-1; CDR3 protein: CASSLATRASGTHNEQFF; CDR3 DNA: TGTGCCAGCAGCTTAGCCACCAGGGCTAGCGGGACTCACAATGAGCAGTTCTTC
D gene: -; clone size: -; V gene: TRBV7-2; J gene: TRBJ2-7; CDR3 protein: CASSFLGFTPYEQYF; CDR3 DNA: TGTGCCAGCAGCTTCCTGGGGTTTACGCCCTACGAGCAGTACTTC
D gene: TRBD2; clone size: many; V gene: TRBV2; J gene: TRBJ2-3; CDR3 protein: CASSDLGLAVTDTQYF; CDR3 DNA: TGTGCCAGCAGCGACCTTGGACTAGCGGTCACAGATACGCAGTATTTT
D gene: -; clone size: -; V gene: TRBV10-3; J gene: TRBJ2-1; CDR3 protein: CAIQRGTPSSYNEQFF; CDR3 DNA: TGTGCCATCCAGAGAGGAACCCCAAGCTCCTACAATGAGCAGTTCTTC
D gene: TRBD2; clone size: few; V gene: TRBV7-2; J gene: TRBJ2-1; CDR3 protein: CASSLDRRRGNEQFF; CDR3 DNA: TGTGCCAGCAGCTTAGATCGGAGGCGGGGGAATGAGCAGTTCTTC
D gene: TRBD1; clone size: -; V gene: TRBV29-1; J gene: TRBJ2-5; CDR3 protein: CSVEGQTQETQYF; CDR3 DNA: TGCAGCGTTGAGGGACAGACACAAGAGACCCAGTACTTC